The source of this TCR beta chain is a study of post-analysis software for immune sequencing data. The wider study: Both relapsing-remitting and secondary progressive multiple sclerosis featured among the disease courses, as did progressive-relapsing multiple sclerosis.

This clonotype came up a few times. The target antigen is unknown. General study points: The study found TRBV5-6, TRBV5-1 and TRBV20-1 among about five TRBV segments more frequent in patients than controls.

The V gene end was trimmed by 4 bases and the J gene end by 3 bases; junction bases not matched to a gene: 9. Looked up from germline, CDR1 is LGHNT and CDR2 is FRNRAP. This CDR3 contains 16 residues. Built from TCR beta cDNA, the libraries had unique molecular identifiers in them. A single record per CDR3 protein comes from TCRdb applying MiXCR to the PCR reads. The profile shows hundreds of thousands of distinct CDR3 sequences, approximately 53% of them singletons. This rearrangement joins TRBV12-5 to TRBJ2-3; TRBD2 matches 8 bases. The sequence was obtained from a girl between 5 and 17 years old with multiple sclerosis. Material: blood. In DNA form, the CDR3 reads TGTGCTAGTGGTTCCCGTCTGACGGGGGGGACAGATACGCAGTATTTT. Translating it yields CASGSRLTGGTDTQYF.